This TCR beta chain emerged from a study of naive and memory T cell subsets. Overall study results and limits: In naive cells, over 85% of TCR sequences were seen only once. Naive repertoires, especially CD8, held a few larger clonotypes, possibly memory cells re-expressing CD45RA.

Two oligonucleotides, mixed equimolar, formed the beta constant-region primer covering TRBC1 and TRBC2. Four rounds of PCR amplified the ligated cDNA using nested alpha and beta constant-region primers plus SP2. TCRdb ran MiXCR on the UMI-ligation and nested PCR reads and lists one entry per CDR3 protein. Altogether approximately 100,000 distinct CDR3 sequences are present, roughly 15% being singletons, with the ten largest covering approximately 2.6%. Ten or more counts support this clonotype. The antigen remains undetermined. Separate alpha and beta amplification began at the second PCR step. CD4+ T cell IFNgamma after overnight CMV lysate exposure gave donor CMV status. Four subsets defined by CD45RA and CD27 were sorted after CD3, CD4, CD8 and live/dead staining. What was sequenced was naive CD8+ T cells from blood. The clonotype originates from a human donor in good health.

As DNA, the CDR3 is TGTGCCAGCAGCGGACAGGGTTACGAGCAGTACTTC. As protein: CASSGQGYEQYF. The chain carries TRBV9 and TRBJ2-7, with 7 bases that match TRBD1. The CDR3 extends over 12 amino acids. The V segment lost 3 bases and the J segment 4 bases; nucleotides outside the gene matches: 1. Germline-derived CDR1 and CDR2 are SGDLS and YYNGEE.